This entry lists 5 T cell receptor beta chains sequenced from one sample in a study of blood T cell repertoires in COVID-19. The repertoire was sequenced with immunoSEQ multiplex PCR; TCRdb's copy has only in-frame clones and lacks some. The sample carries about 200,000 clones, around 90% recorded once. The sequencing input was PBMCs or T cells enriched from blood (not recorded which). These receptors were collected from a woman aged 25 to 39 who had recovered from COVID-19.

The chain couples TRBV6-5 to TRBJ2-5, with unresolved D. The CDR3 loop spans 12 amino acids. The V end lost 8 bases, the J end lost 7 bases, and 14 bases lay between the germline ends. Germline CDR1 and CDR2: MNHEY and SVGAGI. Written as DNA, the CDR3 is TGTGCCAGCCGCCCGCATTCAGGGACCCAGTACTTC. Protein sequence: CASRPHSGTQYF.

V usage is TRBV4-1 and J usage is TRBJ1-4, with D unclear. Trimming removed 0 bases from V and 0 bases from J, with 8 bases in between. Germline V gene sequence: CDR1 MGHRA, CDR2 YSYEKL. CDR3 size: 16 residues. DNA for the CDR3: TGCGCCAGCAGCCAAGATTTAGAGGCAACTAATGAAAAACTGTTTTTT. This codes for CASSQDLEATNEKLFF.

The J gene is TRBJ1-6, the V gene TRBV19, with D possibly being TRBD1 (5 bases). Trimming stripped 5 bases from V and 9 bases from J, with 11 bases between. The CDR3 contains 13 residues. Germline V lookup: CDR1 LNHDA, CDR2 SQIVND (reference sequence). This chain's CDR3 is CASSPRRGSPLHF. CDR3 bases: TGTGCCAGTAGTCCTCGGAGGGGTTCACCCCTCCACTTT.

The V gene is TRBV5-1, the J gene TRBJ1-2, with D unresolved. The germline V gene has CDR1 SGHRS and CDR2 YFSETQ. There are 13 residues in the CDR3. Between the trimmed V and J ends, which lost 3 bases and 2 bases, there was a span of 8 bases. The CDR3, as DNA: TGCGCCAGCAGCTCCAACGGGAACTATGGCTACACCTTC. It specifies CASSSNGNYGYTF. Supplemented by reference TRBV5-1 and TRBJ1-2, the full variable domain reads KAGVTQTPRYLIKTRGQQVTLSCSPISGHRSVSWYQQTPGQGLQFLFEYFSETQRNKGNFPGRFSGRQFSNSRSEMNVSTLELGDSALYLCASSSNGNYGYTFGSGTRLTVV.

Here the CDR3 reads CATLGVGQGSPEQYF. CDR3 nucleotide sequence: TGCGCCACGTTAGGGGTGGGACAGGGGAGCCCCGAGCAGTACTTC. The V and J genes are TRBV10-2 and TRBJ2-7, with 10 bases fitting TRBD1. Trimming at V came to 10 bases and at J to 6 bases, leaving 15 bases not matched to a gene. Germline V gene data show CDR1 as WSHSY and CDR2 as SAAADI. This CDR3 comprises 15 residues.